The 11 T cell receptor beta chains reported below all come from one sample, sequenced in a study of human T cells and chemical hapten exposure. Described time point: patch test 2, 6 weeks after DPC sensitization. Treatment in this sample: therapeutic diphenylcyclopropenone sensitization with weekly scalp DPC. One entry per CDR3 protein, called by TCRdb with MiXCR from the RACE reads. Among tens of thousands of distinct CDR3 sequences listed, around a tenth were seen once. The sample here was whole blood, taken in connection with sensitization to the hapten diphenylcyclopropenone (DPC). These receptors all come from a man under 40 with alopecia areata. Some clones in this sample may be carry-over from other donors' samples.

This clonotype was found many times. CDR3 in amino acids: CATRTGYGELFF. The CDR3 DNA is TGTGCCACCAGGACAGGTTACGGGGAGCTGTTTTTT. The rearrangement joins TRBV24-1 to TRBJ2-2; perhaps TRBD1 as D (6 bases). The V gene's germline CDR1 is KGHDR and CDR2 SFDVKD. Trimming took 7 bases from V and 7 from J, leaving 9 bases between them. The CDR3 totals 12 residues.

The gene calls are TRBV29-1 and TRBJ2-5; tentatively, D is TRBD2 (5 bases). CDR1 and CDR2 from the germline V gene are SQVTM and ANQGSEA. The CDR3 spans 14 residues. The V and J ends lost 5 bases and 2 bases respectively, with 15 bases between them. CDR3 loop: CSVRGGSGQETQYF. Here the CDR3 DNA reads TGCAGCGTTAGAGGTGGGAGTGGGCAAGAGACCCAGTACTTC.

The DNA of the CDR3 is TGTGCCAGCAGCCAGGGGCGGACTAGCGGTTACAATGAGCAGTTCTTC. Its protein is CASSQGRTSGYNEQFF. V gene TRBV4-2 combines with J gene TRBJ2-1, with 10 bases matching TRBD2. V shed 3 bases and J 4 bases; nucleotides not matched to a gene: 6. The V gene's germline CDR1 is LGHNA and CDR2 YNFKEQ. CDR3 length: 16 amino acids.

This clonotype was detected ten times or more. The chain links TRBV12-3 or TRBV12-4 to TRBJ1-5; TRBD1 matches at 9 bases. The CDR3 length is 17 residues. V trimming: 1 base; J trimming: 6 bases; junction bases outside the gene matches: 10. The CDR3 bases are TGTGCCAGCAGTTTAGAGGTTGGGACAGGGCGGGGTCAGCCCCAGCATTTT. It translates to CASSLEVGTGRGQPQHF.

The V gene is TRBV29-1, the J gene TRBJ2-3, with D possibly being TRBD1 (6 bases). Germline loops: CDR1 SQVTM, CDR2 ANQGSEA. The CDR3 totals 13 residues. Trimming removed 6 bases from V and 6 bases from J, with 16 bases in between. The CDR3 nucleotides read TGCAGCGTACGGACAGAGCTAGGCGATACGCAGTATTTT. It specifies CSVRTELGDTQYF.

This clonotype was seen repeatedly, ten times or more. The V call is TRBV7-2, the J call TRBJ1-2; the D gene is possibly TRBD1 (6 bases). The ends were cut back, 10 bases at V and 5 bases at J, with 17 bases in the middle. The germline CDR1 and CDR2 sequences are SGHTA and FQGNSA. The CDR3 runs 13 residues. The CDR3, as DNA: TGTGCCACCTGGCGGGGGCGTATGTATGGCTACACCTTC. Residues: CATWRGRMYGYTF.

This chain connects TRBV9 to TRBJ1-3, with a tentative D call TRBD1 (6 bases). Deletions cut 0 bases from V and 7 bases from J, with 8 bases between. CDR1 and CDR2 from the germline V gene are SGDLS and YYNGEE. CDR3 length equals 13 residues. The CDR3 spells CASSVGRGNTIYF. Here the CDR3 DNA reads TGTGCCAGCAGCGTAGGCAGGGGCAACACCATATATTTT.

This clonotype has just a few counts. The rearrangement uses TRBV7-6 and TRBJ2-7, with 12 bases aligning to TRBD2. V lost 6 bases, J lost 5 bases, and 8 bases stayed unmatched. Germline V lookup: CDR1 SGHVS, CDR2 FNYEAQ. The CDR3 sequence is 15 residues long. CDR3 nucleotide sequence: TGTGCCAGCAGGGACCAGACTAGCGGGAGCCACGAGCAGTACTTC. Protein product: CASRDQTSGSHEQYF. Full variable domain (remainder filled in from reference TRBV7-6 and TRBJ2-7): GAGVSQSPRYKVTKRGQDVALRCDPISGHVSLYWYRQALGQGPEFLTYFNYEAQQDKSGLPNDRFSAERPEGSISTLTIQRTEQRDSAMYRCASRDQTSGSHEQYFGPGTRLTVT.

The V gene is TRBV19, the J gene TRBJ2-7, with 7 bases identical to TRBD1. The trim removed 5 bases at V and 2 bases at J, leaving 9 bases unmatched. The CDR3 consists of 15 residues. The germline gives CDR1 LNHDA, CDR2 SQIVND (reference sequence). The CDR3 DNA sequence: TGTGCCAGTAGTTGGGCTGGGGACAGAACCTACGAGCAGTACTTC. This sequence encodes CASSWAGDRTYEQYF.

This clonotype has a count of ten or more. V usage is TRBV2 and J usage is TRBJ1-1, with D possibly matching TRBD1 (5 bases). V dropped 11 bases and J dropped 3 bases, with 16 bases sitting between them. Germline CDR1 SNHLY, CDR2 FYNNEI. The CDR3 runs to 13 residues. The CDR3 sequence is CAGCPDRDTEAFF. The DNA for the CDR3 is TGTGCCGGATGCCCCGACAGAGACACTGAAGCTTTCTTT.

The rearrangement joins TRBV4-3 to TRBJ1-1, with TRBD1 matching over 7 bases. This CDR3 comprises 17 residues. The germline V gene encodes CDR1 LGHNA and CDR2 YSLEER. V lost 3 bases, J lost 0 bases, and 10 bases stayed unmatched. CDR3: CASSHNPGGGMNTEAFF. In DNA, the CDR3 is TGCGCCAGCAGCCACAACCCAGGGGGGGGTATGAACACTGAAGCTTTCTTT.